These 18 T cell receptor beta chains came from one sample sequenced in a study of T cells expressing NK-cell markers. TCRdb re-called the 5' RACE reads; every CDR3 protein appears as one record, without DNA. The specimen's table records 150,000 to 180,000 distinct CDR3 sequences. The sample consisted of blood T cells: a sorted CD56 or NKG2C T cell subset, CD4+ or CD8+ T cells, or bulk PBMC T cells (not recorded which). These receptors all stem from a woman aged 45-65 years in good health.

The chain combines TRBV3-1 with TRBJ2-1; TCRdb picks TRBD2, but there is no DNA to check that call. Germline CDR1 LGHDT, CDR2 YNNKEL (reference sequence). This CDR3 comprises 16 residues. The CDR3 sequence is CASSDSSGSSYNEQFF.

The V call is TRBV7-9, the J call TRBJ2-7; TCRdb designates TRBD1, a call that cannot be tested without DNA. CDR1 is SEHNR, CDR2 FQNEAQ, per germline (reference sequence). There are 14 residues in the CDR3. CDR3 loop: CASREGRSRYEQYF.

The chain employs TRBV3-1 and TRBJ2-1; TCRdb picks TRBD2, but there is no DNA to check that call. The CDR3 sequence is 14 residues long. Germline CDR1 LGHDT, CDR2 YNNKEL (reference sequence). CDR3 protein: CASSRARVYNEQFF.

This chain uses TRBV12-3 or TRBV12-4 with TRBJ2-1. CDR3 length: 15 amino acids. CDR3 protein: CATSLAPSSYNEQFF.

The gene calls are TRBV12-3 or TRBV12-4 and TRBJ1-2; TCRdb indicates TRBD1, and absent DNA this call remains unverified. There are 14 residues in the CDR3. The CDR3 here is CASSWGNRGYGYTF.

The rearrangement uses TRBV10-3 and TRBJ1-3. The V gene's germline CDR1 is ENHRY and CDR2 SYGVKD. The CDR3 consists of 15 residues. The CDR3 here is CAIIGSGSSGNTIYF.

The chain uses TRBV11-3 and TRBJ2-1; TCRdb's D gene call, TRBD2, goes unchecked for lack of DNA. There are 15 residues in the CDR3. Germline V lookup: CDR1 SGHNT, CDR2 YENEEA. The CDR3 is CASSSLADAYNEQFF.

The gene calls are TRBV12-3 or TRBV12-4 and TRBJ2-3; TCRdb gives TRBD2 as the D gene, but with no DNA this cannot be confirmed. The CDR3 spans 16 residues. CDR3 region: CASSFTGGRAQDTQYF.

The chain links TRBV2 to TRBJ2-6. CDR1 and CDR2 (germline): SNHLY, FYNNEI. The CDR3 has 15 amino acids. CDR3 sequence reads: CASTMSESGANVLTF. Full variable domain (outside the CDR3, taken from reference TRBV2 and TRBJ2-6): EPEVTQTPSHQVTQMGQEVILRCVPISNHLYFYWYRQILGQKVEFLVSFYNNEISEKSEIFDDQFSVERPDGSNFTLKIRSTKLEDSAMYFCASTMSESGANVLTFGAGSRLTVL.

V gene TRBV5-1 combines with J gene TRBJ2-1; no DNA is available, so the TRBD1 call from TCRdb remains unchecked. CDR1 and CDR2 from the germline V gene are SGHRS and YFSETQ. The CDR3 is 12 amino acids. The CDR3 protein is CASSLDRGLGFF.

V gene TRBV7-9 combines with J gene TRBJ2-3; TCRdb outputs TRBD2, but without DNA this stays unchecked. The CDR3 totals 15 residues. CDR1 is SEHNR and CDR2 is FQNEAQ in the germline V gene (reference sequence). CDR3 sequence reads: CASSWAGGSTDTQYF. Full variable domain (outside the CDR3, taken from reference TRBV7-9 and TRBJ2-3): DTGVSQNPRHKITKRGQNVTFRCDPISEHNRLYWYRQTLGQGPEFLTYFQNEAQLEKSRLLSDRFSAERPKGSFSTLEIQRTEQGDSAMYLCASSWAGGSTDTQYFGPGTRLTVL.

This rearrangement joins TRBV27 to TRBJ2-4; TCRdb designates TRBD2, a call that cannot be tested without DNA. The CDR3 has 16 residues. Germline V gives CDR1 MNHEY, CDR2 SMNVEV (reference sequence). The CDR3 loop is CASSFTREGAKNIQYF.

The V call is TRBV20-1, the J call TRBJ1-1; without DNA, the TCRdb call of TRBD1 cannot be checked. CDR3 size: 14 residues. Per the germline V gene, CDR1 is DFQATT and CDR2 is SNEGSKA (reference sequence). The CDR3 loop is CSASPSGGNTEAFF.

The chain carries TRBV29-1 and TRBJ2-7; TCRdb lists TRBD2, though no DNA is available to test this call. CDR3 length equals 13 residues. The germline CDR1 and CDR2 sequences are SQVTM and ANQGSEA. This chain's CDR3 is CSVRGLATYEQYF.

The genes are TRBV5-1 and TRBJ2-6; as DNA is missing, the TRBD1 call by TCRdb cannot be tested. CDR1 is SGHRS and CDR2 is YFSETQ in the germline V gene. There are 18 residues in the CDR3. CDR3 region: CASSLGPDKVSGANVLTF. The full variable domain, its missing parts supplied by reference TRBV5-1 and TRBJ2-6, is KAGVTQTPRYLIKTRGQQVTLSCSPISGHRSVSWYQQTPGQGLQFLFEYFSETQRNKGNFPGRFSGRQFSNSRSEMNVSTLELGDSALYLCASSLGPDKVSGANVLTFGAGSRLTVL.

The V and J genes are TRBV27 and TRBJ2-1; the TCRdb D gene call, TRBD2, has no DNA to confirm it. The length of the CDR3 is 17 residues. Per the germline V gene, CDR1 is MNHEY and CDR2 is SMNVEV (reference sequence). The CDR3 here is CASSFTLAGVRYNEQFF.

The J gene is TRBJ2-7, the V gene TRBV6-2 or TRBV6-3; as DNA is missing, the TRBD2 call by TCRdb cannot be tested. CDR3 length equals 13 residues. Germline CDR1 reads MNHEY; CDR2 reads SVGEGT. CDR3 region: CASSSSGSLEQYF.

This clonotype ranks as medium-sized in terms of frequency. The V gene is TRBV7-9, the J gene TRBJ2-5; TCRdb lists TRBD1, though no DNA is available to test this call. Germline V gene sequence: CDR1 SEHNR, CDR2 FQNEAQ (reference sequence). This CDR3 contains 13 residues. The CDR3 loop reads CAIPRGREETQYF.